The 18 T cell receptor beta chains reported below all come from one sample, sequenced in a study of shared clonotypes between healthy human individuals. Clones were read by immunoSEQ multiplex PCR, and TCRdb kept only the in-frame ones, dropping some. The sample records roughly 2,500,000 clones, approximately 94% being singletons. Sequencing used naive CD4+ T cells from PBMCs. Subset here: CD45RA+ positively selected. The receptors derive from a man between 18 and 29 years old in good health. Some clones in this sample may be carry-over from other donors' samples.

The V and J genes are TRBV9 and TRBJ2-5, with 7 bases fitting TRBD2. The V and J ends lost 4 bases and 7 bases, in that order; junction bases with no gene match: 16. Germline V lookup: CDR1 SGDLS, CDR2 YYNGEE. This CDR3 is built from 16 residues. CDR3 bases: TGTGCCAGCAGCCCTCGGGGGGACGGGACCTCCGGGACCCAGTACTTC. Its protein product is CASSPRGDGTSGTQYF.

Details on this clone: The same CDR3 also results from other DNA sequences found in this sample. The gene calls are TRBV11-2 and TRBJ1-2; a weak D match, TRBD1 (5 bases). Trimming shortened V by 0 bases and J by 7 bases, and 12 bases separated the two germline ends. The germline CDR1 and CDR2 sequences are SGHAT and FQNNGV. The CDR3 consists of 14 residues. The CDR3 DNA sequence: TGTGCCAGCAGCTTAGATCTGGCAGGGAGTGGCTACACCTTC. Translation gives CASSLDLAGSGYTF.

The V and J genes are TRBV28 and TRBJ2-1, with 8 bases that match TRBD2. There are 12 residues in the CDR3. J gave up 9 bases and V 6 bases, and 4 bases lay outside the gene matches. CDR1 and CDR2 (germline): MDHEN, SYDVKM. The CDR3 coding sequence is TGTGCCAGCAGGGCTAGCGGGTTTGAGCAGTTCTTC. As protein: CASRASGFEQFF.

In the case of this clone: Different DNA sequences within this sample yield the same CDR3. The V gene is TRBV9, the J gene TRBJ1-4; 11 bases agree with TRBD1. Germline V gives CDR1 SGDLS, CDR2 YYNGEE. V was clipped by 4 bases and J by 7 bases; unmatched bases: 3. This CDR3 has 14 amino acids. Written as DNA, the CDR3 is TGTGCCAGCAGCACCGGGACAGGGGGTGAAAAACTGTTTTTT. This sequence encodes CASSTGTGGEKLFF.

The table lists this clone with a count of one. The chain recombines TRBV18 with TRBJ1-4, with 9 bases fitting TRBD1. This CDR3 region has 14 residues. Germline V gene sequence: CDR1 KGHSH, CDR2 LQKENI. J gave up 7 bases and V 6 bases, and 6 bases lay outside the gene matches. CDR3 protein: CASSETGGGEKLFF. The DNA of the CDR3 is TGTGCCAGCTCGGAAACAGGGGGCGGTGAAAAACTGTTTTTT.

J is TRBJ1-2 and V is TRBV18; 7 nucleotides agree with TRBD1. CDR3 length: 14 amino acids. Germline V gene lookup returns CDR1 KGHSH and CDR2 LQKENI. V lost 3 bases, J lost 8 bases, and 9 bases stayed unmatched. The CDR3 DNA is TGTGCCAGCTCACCGGGACAGACTCTGGCGGGCTACACCTTC. Amino acids: CASSPGQTLAGYTF.

The V and J genes are TRBV2 and TRBJ2-3; no reliable D call. Germline loops: CDR1 SNHLY, CDR2 FYNNEI. Deletions cut 2 bases from V and 4 bases from J, with 10 bases between. This CDR3 has 14 amino acids. CDR3 in amino acids: CASSEHPGPDTQYF. DNA of the CDR3: TGTGCCAGCAGTGAACATCCAGGACCAGATACGCAGTATTTT.

This clone was detected once. The V gene is TRBV18, the J gene TRBJ2-3, with D maybe TRBD2 (6 bases). The CDR3 runs 14 residues. Germline V lookup: CDR1 KGHSH, CDR2 LQKENI. The V gene lost 2 bases and the J gene lost 4 bases, with 10 bases spanning the gap. The CDR3 DNA reads TGTGCCAGCTCACCAACGGGAGCCTCAGATACGCAGTATTTT. Its translation: CASSPTGASDTQYF.

This clone appeared a single time. This chain joins TRBV5-1 and TRBJ1-4; 7 nucleotides agree with TRBD1. V shed 2 bases and J 5 bases; nucleotides not matched to a gene: 6. Germline loops: CDR1 SGHRS, CDR2 YFSETQ. This CDR3 is built from 15 residues. CDR3 region: CASSFAGQQNEKLFF. DNA for the CDR3: TGCGCCAGCAGCTTCGCGGGACAGCAGAATGAAAAACTGTTTTTT.

The chain carries TRBV5-4 and TRBJ2-7; 8 bases align to TRBD2. Germline V gene data show CDR1 as SGHNT and CDR2 as YYREEE (reference sequence). The CDR3 is made up of 14 amino acids. Losses at the gene ends were 3 bases for V and 6 bases for J; bases not matched to a gene: 8. The CDR3 region is CASSSLREGREQYF. CDR3 in DNA: TGTGCCAGCAGCTCTTTACGGGAGGGTCGCGAGCAGTACTTC. The full variable domain, in which reference TRBV5-4 and TRBJ2-7 provide the parts outside the CDR3, is ETGVTQSPTHLIKTRGQQVTLRCSSQSGHNTVSWYQQALGQGPQFIFQYYREEENGRGNFPPRFSGLQFPNYSSELNVNALELDDSALYLCASSSLREGREQYFGPGTRLTVT.

The CDR3 coding sequence is TGCGCCAGCAGCTTGCTAGGGATCAGCAATCAGCCCCAGCATTTT. It translates to CASSLLGISNQPQHF. The V and J genes are TRBV5-1 and TRBJ1-5; D is undetermined. CDR1 and CDR2 (germline): SGHRS, YFSETQ. The V end was cut by 1 base, the J end by 1 base, with 9 bases between. The CDR3 sequence is 15 residues long.

The rearrangement uses TRBV30 and TRBJ2-5, with no clear D. The end of the DNA is better explained by TRBJ2-7, so the J call may be wrong. Germline CDR1 GTSNPN, CDR2 SVGIG (reference sequence). CDR3 length: 12 amino acids. The CDR3 DNA is TGTGCCTGGAGTGTACTGGGCTACGAGCAGTACTTC. Protein: CAWSVLGYEQYF.

CDR3 region: CASSPLPPGQGKVRGQYF. The CDR3 DNA is TGTGCCAGCTCACCACTACCCCCTGGACAGGGAAAAGTGAGAGGGCAGTACTTC. The chain joins TRBV18 to TRBJ2-7; 8 bases agree with TRBD1. V lost 1 base to trimming and J lost 9 bases; unmatched junction nucleotides: 20. The CDR3 covers 18 residues. Per the germline V gene, CDR1 is KGHSH and CDR2 is LQKENI.

The V call is TRBV5-1, the J call TRBJ2-7; TRBD1 aligns across 10 bases. Germline V gene data show CDR1 as SGHRS and CDR2 as YFSETQ. V shed 4 bases, J shed 3 bases, and the junction held 4 bases outside the gene matches. The CDR3 is 14 amino acids. In nucleotides, the CDR3 is TGCGCCAGCAGCGGGACAGGGGCCGACTACGAGCAGTACTTC. Amino acid sequence: CASSGTGADYEQYF.

To note about this clone: The sample carries other DNA sequences with the same CDR3. V usage is TRBV5-1 and J usage is TRBJ2-7; 12 nucleotides agree with TRBD2. The ends lost 0 bases at V and 2 bases at J; junction bases unmatched: 0. The germline gives CDR1 SGHRS, CDR2 YFSETQ. The CDR3 is made up of 15 amino acids. CDR3: CASSLGTSGTYEQYF. In nucleotides, the CDR3 is TGCGCCAGCAGCTTGGGGACTAGCGGGACCTACGAGCAGTACTTC.

V and J are TRBV6-1 and TRBJ1-4; 11 bases align to TRBD1. Germline trimming cut 3 bases from V and 8 bases from J; bases unmatched to any gene: 8. The CDR3 runs 16 residues. Germline V CDR1 and CDR2: MNHNS, SASEGT. The CDR3 is CASSDPWTGGLEKLFF. The DNA of the CDR3 is TGTGCCAGCAGTGATCCCTGGACAGGGGGCTTAGAAAAACTGTTTTTT.

This clone was seen only once. This chain links TRBV28 with TRBJ1-2, with 8 positions matching TRBD1. The trim removed 6 bases at V and 4 bases at J, leaving 4 bases unmatched. The germline V gene has CDR1 MDHEN and CDR2 SYDVKM. CDR3 size: 13 residues. This CDR3 reads CASRAGGLYGYTF. Here the CDR3 DNA reads TGTGCCAGCAGGGCAGGGGGCCTCTATGGCTACACCTTC.

This chain uses TRBV27 with TRBJ2-2; D may be TRBD1 (6 bases). The CDR3 length is 15 residues. V was cut by 5 bases and J by 5 bases, with 15 bases left in between. Germline CDR1 MNHEY, CDR2 SMNVEV (reference sequence). The CDR3 bases are TGTGCCAGCAGTCTGGACAGACCGGCTACCGGGGAGCTGTTTTTT. It is translated as CASSLDRPATGELFF.